The 27 T cell receptor beta chains below come from one sample, sequenced in a study of CD8 T cells in Susac syndrome. RNA amounts of roughly 0.45 to 1 ug underwent reverse transcription with random hexamers. A single record per CDR3 protein comes from TCRdb applying MiXCR to the immunoSEQ multiplex PCR reads. The table records 400,000 or so distinct CDR3 sequences, approximately 85% of them present only once. The sequenced sample was CD8+ T cells from PBMCs. These receptors all stem from a human donor with multiple sclerosis.

J is TRBJ1-1 and V is TRBV30; D remains unclear. This CDR3 region has 11 residues. From germline, CDR1 is GTSNPN and CDR2 SVGIG (reference sequence). Between the trimmed V and J ends, which lost 2 bases and 5 bases, there was a span of 6 bases. The CDR3 reads CAWSYETEAFF. CDR3 nucleotide sequence: TGTGCCTGGAGTTATGAGACTGAAGCTTTCTTT.

The rearrangement joins TRBV5-5 to TRBJ2-7, with D perhaps matching TRBD2 (5 bases). Germline CDR1 is SGHKS and CDR2 is YYEKEE (reference sequence). There are 13 residues in the CDR3. Trimming removed 0 bases from V and 5 bases from J, with 9 bases in between. The CDR3 protein is CASSLVVGDEQYF. DNA for the CDR3: TGTGCCAGCAGCTTGGTAGTGGGAGACGAGCAGTACTTC.

The rearrangement uses TRBV27 and TRBJ2-7; the D call may be TRBD1 or TRBD2 (6 bases each). Germline CDR1 MNHEY, CDR2 SMNVEV (reference sequence). The CDR3 has 15 amino acids. The V end was cut by 5 bases, the J end by 4 bases, with 18 bases between. The DNA for the CDR3 is TGTGCCAGCAGTCCACCCCCCGGGGGCAGGTACGAGCAGTACTTC. Encoded protein: CASSPPPGGRYEQYF.

This clonotype was counted between two and nine times. The V call is TRBV6-5, the J call TRBJ2-1; TRBD2 aligns across 13 bases. The V segment lost 4 bases and the J segment 8 bases; nucleotides outside the gene matches: 11. Germline values: CDR1 MNHEY, CDR2 SVGAGI. This CDR3 has 17 residues. The CDR3 sequence: CASSSLLAGGRSYEQFF. DNA for the CDR3: TGTGCCAGCAGTTCGCTACTAGCGGGAGGGCGGTCGTATGAGCAGTTCTTC.

The rearrangement uses TRBV4-1 and TRBJ1-2; no definite D call. Per germline, CDR1 MGHRA and CDR2 YSYEKL. The V end lost 3 bases, the J end lost 3 bases, and 11 bases lay between the germline ends. This CDR3 spans 14 amino acids. The CDR3 region has the DNA TGCGCCAGCAGCCAGCCCGGGTCCCACTATGGCTACACCTTC. It yields the protein CASSQPGSHYGYTF.

The chain recombines TRBV5-1 with TRBJ2-3; the D is unclear. V lost 3 bases and J 1 base, leaving 15 bases between the germline ends. Germline V gene data show CDR1 as SGHRS and CDR2 as YFSETQ. The CDR3 is 16 amino acids. The DNA for the CDR3 is TGCGCCAGCAGCTCCTACCACACGGACGGCACAGATACGCAGTATTTT. This encodes CASSSYHTDGTDTQYF.

This clonotype was seen just once. The chain joins TRBV13 to TRBJ1-6, with no clear D. CDR1 and CDR2 (germline): PRHDT, FYEKMQ (reference sequence). CDR3 length: 14 amino acids. V gave up 2 bases and J gave up 7 bases, with 9 bases separating them. CDR3 amino acids: CASSLRLGNSPLHF. CDR3 nucleotide sequence: TGTGCCAGCAGCTTACGGTTAGGCAATTCACCCCTCCACTTT.

The J gene is TRBJ2-2, the V gene TRBV29-1; D uncertain. This CDR3 has 11 residues. Trimming took 7 bases from V and 3 from J, leaving 6 bases between them. Per germline, CDR1 SQVTM and CDR2 ANQGSEA. CDR3 amino acids: CSALYTGELFF. DNA for the CDR3: TGCAGCGCCCTCTACACCGGGGAGCTGTTTTTT.

The rearrangement links TRBV27 to TRBJ2-5; D call uncertain. Trimming pared 1 base from V and 5 bases from J, leaving 11 bases between. The length of the CDR3 is 14 residues. In germline, CDR1 is MNHEY, CDR2 SMNVEV (reference sequence). The CDR3 nucleotides read TGTGCCAGCAGTTTATTTCCCTCAACGGAGACCCAGTACTTC. It encodes CASSLFPSTETQYF.

This chain uses TRBV10-3 with TRBJ1-2; TRBD1 matches at 9 bases. CDR3 length: 15 amino acids. The J segment lost 2 bases and the V segment lost 3 bases, leaving 4 bases of the junction unmatched. Germline loops: CDR1 ENHRY, CDR2 SYGVKD. CDR3 in DNA: TGTGCCATCAGTGACCCCGGGACAGGGAACTATGGCTACACCTTC. Residues: CAISDPGTGNYGYTF.

This rearrangement joins TRBV9 to TRBJ2-2; 9 nucleotides match TRBD1. V trimming: 3 bases; J trimming: 3 bases; junction bases outside the gene matches: 9. CDR3 length: 17 amino acids. CDR1 is SGDLS and CDR2 is YYNGEE in the germline V gene. CDR3: CASSGGGQGGHTGELFF. The CDR3 bases are TGTGCCAGCAGCGGTGGGGGACAGGGAGGTCACACCGGGGAGCTGTTTTTT.

The rearrangement uses TRBV27 and TRBJ2-1, with 9 nucleotides matching TRBD1. V gave up 4 bases and J gave up 8 bases; unmatched junction bases: 6. This CDR3 region has 14 residues. CDR1 and CDR2 (germline): MNHEY, SMNVEV (reference sequence). For the CDR3, the DNA is TGTGCCAGCAGTTCCCGGGACAGGGTTCATGAGCAGTTCTTC. Translating it yields CASSSRDRVHEQFF.

This sequence joins TRBV13 and TRBJ2-1; D is unresolved. Germline values: CDR1 PRHDT, CDR2 FYEKMQ (reference sequence). V lost 5 bases and J lost 8, with 10 bases in between. The CDR3 contains 12 residues. The CDR3 protein is CASSVRMDEQFF. In DNA, the CDR3 is TGTGCCAGCAGCGTAAGGATGGATGAGCAGTTCTTC.

This clonotype was seen a single time. The gene calls are TRBV19 and TRBJ2-1; perhaps TRBD2 as D (5 bases). The CDR3 has 15 amino acids. CDR1 and CDR2 from the germline V gene are LNHDA and SQIVND (reference sequence). Trimming cost V 6 bases and J 2 bases, with 14 bases left between them. CDR3 sequence: CASSPAPSTYNEQFF. DNA of the CDR3: TGTGCCAGTAGCCCAGCGCCTAGCACCTACAATGAGCAGTTCTTC.

The rearrangement uses TRBV2 and TRBJ1-6; 8 nucleotides align to TRBD1. The CDR3 covers 16 residues. Unmatched junction bases numbered 6, after V lost 3 bases and J lost 5 bases. CDR1 and CDR2 from the germline V gene are SNHLY and FYNNEI. As DNA, the CDR3 is TGTGCCAGCAGTGAGACAGGGGCATTCGATAATTCACCCCTCCACTTT. The encoded protein is CASSETGAFDNSPLHF.

The V gene is TRBV4-1, the J gene TRBJ1-1, with D uncertain. The germline V gene has CDR1 MGHRA and CDR2 YSYEKL. V lost 4 bases and J 4 bases, leaving 16 bases between the germline ends. The CDR3 has 15 amino acids. DNA of the CDR3: TGCGCCAGCAGCCCCTCGTCATTTTTAGGCACTGAAGCTTTCTTT. It codes for CASSPSSFLGTEAFF.

The CDR3 DNA is TGCGCCAGCAGCCACGAAGGACGGAGCTACGAGCAGTACTTC. Its protein is CASSHEGRSYEQYF. The chain is built from TRBV4-1 and TRBJ2-7; D is unclear. From germline, CDR1 is MGHRA and CDR2 YSYEKL. The CDR3 loop spans 14 amino acids. The V end was cut by 3 bases, the J end by 3 bases, with 12 bases between.

The chain carries TRBV20-1 and TRBJ1-2; D gene ambiguous. The germline gives CDR1 DFQATT, CDR2 SNEGSKA (reference sequence). Deletions cut 7 bases from V and 6 bases from J, with 3 bases between. The CDR3 sequence is 8 residues long. The CDR3 DNA reads TGCAGTGTGGATGGCTACACCTTC. This encodes CSVDGYTF.

The chain recombines TRBV6-1 with TRBJ2-1; TRBD1 might be the D (7 bases). V gave up 5 bases and J gave up 0 bases, with 26 bases separating them. CDR1 MNHNS and CDR2 SASEGT come from the germline V gene. The CDR3 spans 20 residues. The CDR3 DNA follows: TGTGCCAGCAGTCCCCCGGAGGGGGCTAGCACCTTATTCTCCTACAATGAGCAGTTCTTC. Protein: CASSPPEGASTLFSYNEQFF.

This clonotype was seen just once. The CDR3 here is CASSDLRDVTYNEQFF. Written as DNA, the CDR3 is TGTGCCAGCAGCGACCTACGGGACGTGACCTACAATGAGCAGTTCTTC. This chain joins TRBV7-2 and TRBJ2-1, with D perhaps being TRBD1 or TRBD2 (5 bases each). The CDR3 spans 16 residues. The germline V gene encodes CDR1 SGHTA and CDR2 FQGNSA. V lost 5 bases to trimming and J lost 2 bases, with 16 bases between them.

This chain links TRBV11-2 with TRBJ2-7; D remains unclear. CDR1 and CDR2 from the germline V gene are SGHAT and FQNNGV. The CDR3 is made up of 13 amino acids. V was shortened by 4 bases and J by 2 bases, with 9 bases between the two germline ends. The CDR3 reads CASSWRTAYEQYF. CDR3 DNA: TGTGCCAGCAGCTGGAGAACAGCCTACGAGCAGTACTTC.

This clonotype turned up a few times. The gene calls are TRBV5-6 and TRBJ2-7, with TRBD2 matching 11 bases. The V segment lost 4 bases and the J segment 4 bases; nucleotides outside the gene matches: 4. Germline lookup yields CDR1 SGHDT and CDR2 YYEEEE. This CDR3 spans 14 amino acids. CDR3 region: CASSGGTSGYEQYF. The CDR3 DNA follows: TGTGCCAGCAGCGGCGGGACTAGCGGATACGAGCAGTACTTC.

The genes are TRBV7-8 and TRBJ1-4, with D uncertain. The length of the CDR3 is 17 residues. The V end lost 5 bases, the J end lost 0 bases, and 16 bases lay between the germline ends. Germline CDR1 is SGHVS and CDR2 is FQNEAQ. This CDR3 reads CASSIGSGLTTNEKLFF. The CDR3 bases are TGTGCCAGCAGCATAGGGTCTGGGCTAACAACTAATGAAAAACTGTTTTTT.

V gene TRBV5-1 combines with J gene TRBJ1-1; 9 bases map to TRBD1. The length of the CDR3 is 16 residues. After removal of 0 bases from V and 1 base from J, the junction contained 4 bases not matched to a gene. Germline V gene sequence: CDR1 SGHRS, CDR2 YFSETQ. Written as DNA, the CDR3 is TGCGCCAGCAGCTTGGCGGGGACAGGGAAGAACACTGAAGCTTTCTTT. Amino acid sequence: CASSLAGTGKNTEAFF.

The chain couples TRBV13 to TRBJ2-1; D ambiguous. The CDR3 loop spans 13 amino acids. V gave up 5 bases and J gave up 6 bases, with 11 bases separating them. Germline-derived CDR1 and CDR2 are PRHDT and FYEKMQ (reference sequence). CDR3 DNA: TGTGCCAGCAGCCTCCCTGAAAGCAATGAGCAGTTCTTC. It encodes CASSLPESNEQFF.

This chain connects TRBV28 to TRBJ2-5; tentatively, D is TRBD2 (6 bases). CDR3 length: 14 residues. Germline lookup yields CDR1 MDHEN and CDR2 SYDVKM. With 6 bases removed from V and 4 bases from J, the gap between germline ends came to 15 bases. CDR3 coding DNA: TGTGCCAGCAGCTACCCCGGGGGTTCAGAGACCCAGTACTTC. Its translation: CASSYPGGSETQYF.

The sample holds a few counts of this clonotype. V and J are TRBV7-2 and TRBJ2-6; D uncertain. The CDR3 totals 15 residues. The germline CDR1 and CDR2 sequences are SGHTA and FQGNSA. V was trimmed by 5 bases and J by 0 bases, leaving 8 bases between them. CDR3 region: CASSLLGSGANVLTF. CDR3 nucleotides: TGTGCCAGCAGCCTTCTGGGCTCTGGGGCCAACGTCCTGACTTTC.